This note documents a single TCR beta chain sequence. Its antigen is as yet unknown. Here immunoSEQ multiplex PCR was the method, and the copy in TCRdb shows in-frame clones only, minus some. Here the sample spans over 2 million clones, less than 95% being singletons. This sample was taken from a study of shared clonotypes between healthy human individuals. Naivety among CD8 cells was defined by CD45RO negativity and positive CCR7 selection, thereby excluding terminally differentiated effector memory CD45RA+ cells. V lost 0 bases, J lost 1 base, and 10 bases lay in between. The V gene's germline CDR1 is LGHNA and CDR2 YNFKEQ. The length of the CDR3 is 16 residues. Study-level points and caveats: Sorted-subset samples were not fully sequenced, rarefaction indicated.

The receptor's source is a man between 18 and 35 years old in good health. Source material: naive CD8+ T cells sorted from blood. The V call is TRBV4-2, the J call TRBJ1-3; D might be TRBD1 (5 bases). The CDR3 bases are TGTGCCAGCAGCCAAGATTCTGAGGGGTCTGGAAACACCATATATTTT. This codes for CASSQDSEGSGNTIYF.